This entry lists 29 T cell receptor beta chains sequenced from one sample in a study of T-cell memory formation after mild COVID-19. Using its own MiXCR run on the 5' RACE reads, TCRdb lists one record per CDR3 protein. The sample lists some 350,000 distinct CDR3 sequences; about 15% were seen once. Sequencing was carried out using PBMCs or a T cell subset sorted from them (not recorded which). These receptor sequences come from a man aged 18 to 30 who had mild COVID-19 (a few samples of this study predate the infection). Cell type and time point are not known.

This chain links TRBV19 with TRBJ1-1; D possibly corresponds to TRBD1 (5 bases). Trimming removed 6 bases from V and 4 bases from J, with 12 bases in between. The germline V gene encodes CDR1 LNHDA and CDR2 SQIVND (reference sequence). This CDR3 comprises 13 residues. Here the CDR3 DNA reads TGTGCCAGTAGGCCAGGGCCGGTCACTGAAGCTTTCTTT. Its translation is CASRPGPVTEAFF.

This clonotype was detected only a few times. V is TRBV4-1 and J is TRBJ2-5, with D perhaps TRBD1 (6 bases). The CDR3 has 15 amino acids. Trimming pared 0 bases from V and 7 bases from J, leaving 15 bases between. Germline-derived CDR1 and CDR2 are MGHRA and YSYEKL. The CDR3 sequence: CASSQDIYREGTQYF. As DNA, the CDR3 is TGCGCCAGCAGCCAAGATATTTACAGGGAAGGGACCCAGTACTTC.

The chain couples TRBV6-5 to TRBJ2-3, with D possibly being TRBD1 or TRBD2 (6 bases each). Trimming left V 7 bases short and J 4 bases short, with 9 bases between. The germline gives CDR1 MNHEY, CDR2 SVGAGI. The CDR3 contains 12 residues. This chain's CDR3 is CASKGGPDTQYF. CDR3 nucleotide sequence: TGTGCCAGCAAAGGGGGGCCAGATACGCAGTATTTT.

Only a few counts were recorded for this clonotype. The genes are TRBV28 and TRBJ2-7; D gene uncertain. Germline values: CDR1 MDHEN, CDR2 SYDVKM. V was pared by 2 bases and J by 0 bases, with 8 bases between. The length of the CDR3 is 14 residues. CDR3 nucleotide sequence: TGTGCCAGCAGTTTAGTGCTGAGCTCCTACGAGCAGTACTTC. Translating gives CASSLVLSSYEQYF.

The V gene is TRBV12-2, the J gene TRBJ2-5; the table assigns TRBD1, which was not confirmed against the DNA. TRBV12-2 is termed a pseudogene. This CDR3 has 15 amino acids. The CDR3 here is CASSPYRGDQETQYF. DNA of the CDR3: TGTGCCAGCTCGCCCTACAGGGGTGATCAAGAGACCCAGTACTTC.

This rearrangement joins TRBV20-1 to TRBJ1-2; D remains ambiguous. CDR3 length: 11 residues. Germline CDR1 DFQATT, CDR2 SNEGSKA (reference sequence). V lost 5 bases and J 7 bases, leaving 11 bases between the germline ends. The CDR3 bases are TGCAGTGCTTCTCCCCGGCCTGGCTACACCTTC. This sequence encodes CSASPRPGYTF.

The table lists this clonotype with a few counts. The V and J genes are TRBV20-1 and TRBJ2-7; 12 bases are a match to TRBD2. Germline V gives CDR1 DFQATT, CDR2 SNEGSKA (reference sequence). This CDR3 is built from 15 residues. Unmatched junction bases numbered 2, after V lost 0 bases and J lost 2 bases. The CDR3 sequence: CSARDTSGGTYEQYF. In DNA form, the CDR3 reads TGCAGTGCTAGAGACACTAGCGGGGGGACCTACGAGCAGTACTTC.

This clonotype was counted between two and nine times. The V call is TRBV20-1, the J call TRBJ2-7; D is unclear. This CDR3 comprises 13 residues. Trimming cost V 3 bases and J 3 bases, with 12 bases left between them. Germline V gives CDR1 DFQATT, CDR2 SNEGSKA (reference sequence). The CDR3 sequence: CSASTPADYEQYV. The CDR3 bases are TGCAGTGCTAGTACTCCAGCCGACTACGAGCAGTACGTC.

V and J are TRBV6-5 and TRBJ2-3; D remains unclear. The V end was cut by 4 bases, the J end by 1 base, with 9 bases between. Germline V gene lookup returns CDR1 MNHEY and CDR2 SVGAGI. The CDR3 length is 14 residues. This CDR3 is CASSSPARTDTQYF. The CDR3 nucleotides are TGTGCCAGCAGTTCCCCGGCCCGCACAGATACGCAGTATTTT.

This clonotype was counted only a few times. The CDR3 nucleotides are TGTGCCAGCAGCCCACAGGGGCTTAGCTTACGCGAGCAGTTCTTC. Its protein product is CASSPQGLSLREQFF. V usage is TRBV27 and J usage is TRBJ2-1; 7 nucleotides line up with TRBD1. Trimming at V came to 6 bases and at J to 10 bases, leaving 15 bases not matched to a gene. Germline CDR1 reads MNHEY; CDR2 reads SMNVEV (reference sequence). The CDR3 has 15 amino acids.

A single count supports this clonotype. The V and J genes are TRBV29-1 and TRBJ2-7; D unclear. Trimming removed 6 bases at V and 0 bases at J, with 9 bases between. Germline CDR1 and CDR2: SQVTM and ANQGSEA. There are 12 residues in the CDR3. In nucleotides, the CDR3 is TGCAGCGTCGTATACAACTCCTACGAGCAGTACTTC. The encoded protein is CSVVYNSYEQYF.

The chain links TRBV13 to TRBJ1-4; 7 bases are a match to TRBD1. CDR3 length: 14 residues. Germline V gives CDR1 PRHDT, CDR2 FYEKMQ (reference sequence). After removal of 5 bases from V and 7 bases from J, the junction contained 7 bases not matched to a gene. The CDR3 nucleotides read TGTGCCAGCAGCAAGACAGGGTTTGCTGAAAAACTGTTTTTT. Encoded protein: CASSKTGFAEKLFF.

The rearrangement uses TRBV6-1 and TRBJ1-4; D ambiguous. Looked up from germline, CDR1 is MNHNS and CDR2 is SASEGT. V lost 7 bases, J lost 0 bases, and 9 bases lay in between. The CDR3 loop spans 14 amino acids. The CDR3 spells CASTAGTTNEKLFF. The CDR3 DNA reads as TGTGCCAGCACCGCGGGAACAACTAATGAAAAACTGTTTTTT.

This clonotype was counted a few times. This chain uses TRBV7-2 with TRBJ2-5; TRBD2 might be the D (6 bases). Germline loops: CDR1 SGHTA, CDR2 FQGNSA. The CDR3 loop spans 14 amino acids. Trimming pared 5 bases from V and 4 bases from J, leaving 14 bases between. The CDR3 region is CASSADGTGETQYF. CDR3 nucleotides: TGTGCCAGCAGCGCCGACGGGACTGGAGAGACCCAGTACTTC.

This chain connects TRBV6-2 or TRBV6-3 to TRBJ2-7; 8 bases align to TRBD2. V trimming: 5 bases; J trimming: 2 bases; junction bases outside the gene matches: 5. Germline loops: CDR1 MNHEY, CDR2 SVGEGT. The CDR3 runs 14 residues. As DNA, the CDR3 is TGTGCCAGCAGTCGGCGGGGGGCCACCTACGAGCAGTACTTC. This encodes CASSRRGATYEQYF.

This clonotype was recorded a few times. J is TRBJ1-3 and V is TRBV6-6, with unresolved D. CDR1 and CDR2 (germline): MNHNY, SVGAGI (reference sequence). The V end was cut by 5 bases, the J end by 0 bases, with 17 bases between. The length of the CDR3 is 17 residues. The CDR3 DNA follows: TGTGCCAGCAGTCCGACCACAGTGGCCCTCTCTGGAAACACCATATATTTT. Its protein product is CASSPTTVALSGNTIYF.

This chain connects TRBV7-2 to TRBJ2-5; D gene uncertain. Germline lookup yields CDR1 SGHTA and CDR2 FQGNSA. CDR3 size: 15 residues. V was clipped by 0 bases and J by 2 bases, with 10 bases between them. CDR3: CASSLARGPQETQYF. The CDR3 DNA reads as TGTGCCAGCAGCTTAGCGCGTGGACCACAAGAGACCCAGTACTTC. Drawing the rest from reference TRBV7-2 and TRBJ2-5, the complete variable domain is GAGVSQSPSNKVTEKGKDVELRCDPISGHTALYWYRQSLGQGLEFLIYFQGNSAPDKSGLPSDRFSAERTGGSVSTLTIQRTQQEDSAVYLCASSLARGPQETQYFGPGTRLLVL.

In its sample, this clonotype was seen once. This clone may be a read error of a much larger clone one base away. The chain couples TRBV5-1 to TRBJ2-4; 9 bases match TRBD1. Germline trimming cut 0 bases from V and 9 bases from J; bases unmatched to any gene: 4. The CDR3 loop spans 14 amino acids. The germline V gene has CDR1 SGHRS and CDR2 YFSETQ. In nucleotides, the CDR3 is TGCGCCAGCAGCTTGGACGTGGACAGGGGCATTCAGTACTTC. Protein product: CASSLDVDRGIQYF.

The J gene is TRBJ1-2, the V gene TRBV6-2 or TRBV6-3; D is uncertain. Germline CDR1 reads MNHEY; CDR2 reads SVGEGT. V gave up 0 bases and J gave up 6 bases, with 11 bases separating them. This CDR3 spans 14 amino acids. Here the CDR3 reads CASSYSSEGNGYTF. The CDR3 DNA follows: TGTGCCAGCAGTTACTCCTCGGAAGGGAATGGCTACACCTTC.

V gene TRBV24-1 combines with J gene TRBJ2-7; 9 bases are a match to TRBD1. Germline loops: CDR1 KGHDR, CDR2 SFDVKD. V gave up 7 bases and J gave up 4 bases; unmatched junction bases: 4. The CDR3 loop spans 13 amino acids. DNA for the CDR3: TGTGCCACCAGCGGCGGACAGGGGTACGAGCAGTACTTC. Amino acids: CATSGGQGYEQYF.

The gene calls are TRBV11-3 and TRBJ2-2; weak D call: TRBD2 (6 bases). V lost 4 bases, J lost 7 bases, and 13 bases lay in between. There are 14 residues in the CDR3. Germline V lookup: CDR1 SGHNT, CDR2 YENEEA. CDR3 loop: CASSSGGLDGELFF. CDR3 nucleotides: TGTGCCAGCAGCTCCGGGGGTCTTGACGGGGAGCTGTTTTTT.

The chain recombines TRBV5-5 with TRBJ1-6, with D maybe TRBD1 (6 bases). V gave up 4 bases and J gave up 8 bases, with 13 bases separating them. This CDR3 has 14 residues. Germline V gene sequence: CDR1 SGHKS, CDR2 YYEKEE (reference sequence). CDR3 DNA: TGTGCCAGCAGCATCACAGGGATCGATTCACCCCTCCACTTT. It translates to CASSITGIDSPLHF. The full variable domain, rest sourced from reference TRBV5-5 and TRBJ1-6, is DAGVTQSPTHLIKTRGQQVTLRCSPISGHKSVSWYQQVLGQGPQFIFQYYEKEERGRGNFPDRFSARQFPNYSSELNVNALLLGDSALYLCASSITGIDSPLHFGNGTRLTVT.

This clonotype was observed a few times. The rearrangement uses TRBV5-4 and TRBJ2-3, with a possible D match to TRBD2 (7 bases). V shed 5 bases and J shed 6 bases, with 13 bases lying between them. Germline-derived CDR1 and CDR2 are SGHNT and YYREEE (reference sequence). This CDR3 comprises 13 residues. The CDR3 coding sequence is TGTGCCAGCAGAGAGGGGGGGCTCGATACGCAGTATTTT. Amino acids: CASREGGLDTQYF.

This clonotype has ten or more counts. The chain has TRBV29-1 and TRBJ1-1; D gene unclear. This CDR3 comprises 13 residues. V lost 7 bases and J 0 bases, leaving 12 bases between the germline ends. CDR1 SQVTM and CDR2 ANQGSEA come from the germline V gene. The CDR3 bases are TGCAGCGGGTATAAGTTGATGAACACTGAAGCTTTCTTT. Translating it yields CSGYKLMNTEAFF.

The J gene is TRBJ2-1, the V gene TRBV29-1; a possible D gene is TRBD2 (8 bases). With 7 bases removed from V and 2 bases from J, the gap between germline ends came to 18 bases. The CDR3 covers 15 residues. Looked up from germline, CDR1 is SQVTM and CDR2 is ANQGSEA. The chain's CDR3 is CSAPRGGQTYNEQFF. CDR3 DNA sequence: TGCAGCGCCCCCCGGGGGGGACAGACCTACAATGAGCAGTTCTTC.

A few counts support this clonotype. The chain joins TRBV5-1 to TRBJ2-7; 7 bases map to TRBD1. CDR3 length: 12 residues. In germline, CDR1 is SGHRS, CDR2 YFSETQ. V was clipped by 7 bases and J by 2 bases; unmatched bases: 3. The CDR3 here is CASRDRAYEQYF. CDR3 DNA: TGCGCCAGCCGTGACAGGGCCTACGAGCAGTACTTC.

This clonotype was seen only a few times. The rearrangement links TRBV20-1 to TRBJ1-5; 12 bases align to TRBD1. Germline assignment: CDR1 DFQATT and CDR2 SNEGSKA (reference sequence). CDR3 size: 18 residues. After removal of 5 bases from V and 1 base from J, the junction contained 12 bases not matched to a gene. CDR3 region: CSARSGTGGAGSNQPQHF. DNA of the CDR3: TGCAGTGCTCGTTCCGGGACAGGGGGCGCAGGGAGCAATCAGCCCCAGCATTTT.

The chain carries TRBV20-1 and TRBJ2-3, with D perhaps matching TRBD2 (6 bases). This CDR3 has 9 residues. Germline V gives CDR1 DFQATT, CDR2 SNEGSKA (reference sequence). CDR3 region: CRAEGTQYF. Written as DNA, the CDR3 is TGCAGGGCGGAGGGGACGCAGTATTTT.

V is TRBV14 and J is TRBJ2-7; TRBD1 matches at 9 bases. The CDR3 runs 16 residues. Germline lookup yields CDR1 SGHDN and CDR2 FVKESK. Trimming cost V 1 base and J 4 bases; bases outside gene matches: 8. Here the CDR3 DNA reads TGTGCCAGCAGCCAAGTATTCCCGGACAGGGGTTACGAGCAGTACTTC. Its protein is CASSQVFPDRGYEQYF.